Below are 21 T cell receptor beta chains sequenced from a single sample in a study of response to subunit inactivated influenza vaccine. TCRdb itself ran the RT-PCR reads through MiXCR, one entry per CDR3 protein. The repertoire consists of a few hundred thousand distinct CDR3 sequences, with less than 15% occurring once and the leading ten covering 11%. The sequencing used PBMCs from blood, collected 11 to 12 days after vaccination. These receptors all stem from a middle-aged man who received an inactivated influenza vaccine.

V gene TRBV6-1 combines with J gene TRBJ2-1; weak D call: TRBD1 (6 bases). Trimming took 6 bases from V and 7 from J, leaving 19 bases between them. CDR3 length: 15 residues. Per the germline V gene, CDR1 is MNHNS and CDR2 is SASEGT. The CDR3 here is CASRSTGWSWNEQFF. The CDR3 DNA sequence: TGTGCCAGCAGATCAACAGGGTGGTCGTGGAATGAGCAGTTCTTC.

There are a few counts of this clonotype. The rearrangement joins TRBV11-2 to TRBJ2-7, with D perhaps matching TRBD1 (5 bases). With 1 base removed from V and 1 base from J, the gap between germline ends came to 14 bases. Germline V gene data show CDR1 as SGHAT and CDR2 as FQNNGV. The CDR3 loop spans 16 amino acids. CDR3 residues: CASSLVPGYGSYEQYF. The CDR3 nucleotides read TGTGCCAGCAGCTTAGTCCCAGGGTACGGGTCCTACGAGCAGTACTTC.

The chain employs TRBV30 and TRBJ2-3; D ambiguous. Germline V lookup: CDR1 GTSNPN, CDR2 SVGIG (reference sequence). This CDR3 is 14 amino acids long. The ends were cut back, 0 bases at V and 4 bases at J, with 11 bases in the middle. The CDR3, as DNA: TGTGCCTGGAGTGTAGCCCCAAGATCAGATACGCAGTATTTT. It is translated as CAWSVAPRSDTQYF.

This clonotype was observed a few times. The chain couples TRBV11-2 to TRBJ2-5; possible D gene TRBD1, 6 bases. Trimming stripped 0 bases from V and 2 bases from J, with 10 bases between. CDR1 SGHAT and CDR2 FQNNGV come from the germline V gene. CDR3 length equals 15 residues. The CDR3 DNA reads as TGTGCCAGCAGCTTAGACCACAGGGCTCAAGAGACCCAGTACTTC. Encoded protein: CASSLDHRAQETQYF.

This clonotype was counted only a few times. The chain combines TRBV19 with TRBJ2-1; D remains ambiguous. CDR1 LNHDA and CDR2 SQIVND come from the germline V gene (reference sequence). The CDR3 has 16 residues. V gave up 2 bases and J gave up 0 bases, with 11 bases separating them. The CDR3 nucleotides read TGTGCCAGTAGTATACGAGTTCATGGCTCCTACAATGAGCAGTTCTTC. Protein product: CASSIRVHGSYNEQFF.

This clonotype turned up a few times. This CDR3 is CASSLYTGETQYF. DNA for the CDR3: TGCGCCAGCAGCCTGTACACGGGAGAGACCCAGTACTTC. The rearrangement links TRBV5-1 to TRBJ2-5; no firm D call. Trimming took off 4 bases at V and 4 bases at J, with 11 bases between the two ends. This CDR3 region has 13 residues. In germline, CDR1 is SGHRS, CDR2 YFSETQ.

The CDR3 loop is CASSPPNRLGEQFF. In DNA form, the CDR3 reads TGTGCCAGCAGCCCCCCCAACAGGCTCGGTGAGCAGTTCTTC. The V and J genes are TRBV13 and TRBJ2-1, with TRBD1 as a possible D gene (5 bases). The CDR3 is 14 amino acids. Looked up from germline, CDR1 is PRHDT and CDR2 is FYEKMQ (reference sequence). Trimming cost V 5 bases and J 9 bases, with 17 bases left between them.

This clonotype came up a few times. The chain is built from TRBV7-8 and TRBJ1-1; perhaps TRBD1 as D (5 bases). V was clipped by 0 bases and J by 4 bases, with 9 bases between them. CDR3 length equals 14 residues. Germline assignment: CDR1 SGHVS and CDR2 FQNEAQ. CDR3 DNA sequence: TGTGCCAGCAGCTTAGCGGCAGGGAGCACTGAAGCTTTCTTT. Translation gives CASSLAAGSTEAFF. Full variable domain (outside the CDR3, taken from reference TRBV7-8 and TRBJ1-1): GAGVSQSPRYKVAKRGQDVALRCDPISGHVSLFWYQQALGQGPEFLTYFQNEAQLDKSGLPSDRFFAERPEGSVSTLKIQRTQQEDSAVYLCASSLAAGSTEAFFGQGTRLTVV.

The CDR3 DNA sequence: TGTGCCAGCAGCTCACTACCGGGACTACACACAGATACGCAGTATTTT. Its translation is CASSSLPGLHTDTQYF. The rearrangement joins TRBV7-2 to TRBJ2-3; TRBD2 matches 7 bases. CDR1 is SGHTA and CDR2 is FQGNSA in the germline V gene. Unmatched junction bases numbered 9, after V lost 4 bases and J lost 2 bases. The CDR3 extends over 16 amino acids.

This clonotype was counted between two and nine times. The chain links TRBV28 to TRBJ2-7; the match to TRBD1 covers 8 bases. The V gene's germline CDR1 is MDHEN and CDR2 SYDVKM. The CDR3 runs 15 residues. J lost 6 bases, V lost 0 bases, and 7 bases had no gene match. This chain's CDR3 is CASSLWERTGSEQYF. The DNA of the CDR3 is TGTGCCAGCAGTTTATGGGAGCGGACAGGGTCCGAGCAGTACTTC.

This clonotype was seen only a few times. The genes are TRBV4-2 and TRBJ2-1; D remains unclear. The CDR3 has 16 amino acids. Germline values: CDR1 LGHNA, CDR2 YNFKEQ. Trimming removed 0 bases at V and 4 bases at J, with 13 bases between. CDR3 DNA sequence: TGTGCCAGCAGCCAAGATCCCCCTACCTTATACAATGAGCAGTTCTTC. It encodes CASSQDPPTLYNEQFF.

The rearrangement uses TRBV2 and TRBJ2-5, with 7 bases identical to TRBD1. Germline values: CDR1 SNHLY, CDR2 FYNNEI. After removal of 5 bases from V and 4 bases from J, the junction contained 10 bases not matched to a gene. The CDR3 has 15 residues. Here the CDR3 DNA reads TGTGCCAGCAGTCGCAGGGGGAGCCCCCGAGAGACCCAGTACTTC. It yields the protein CASSRRGSPRETQYF.

The V call is TRBV14, the J call TRBJ2-7, with unresolved D. The length of the CDR3 is 15 residues. Trimming shortened V by 1 base and J by 2 bases, and 12 bases separated the two germline ends. Germline lookup yields CDR1 SGHDN and CDR2 FVKESK. The CDR3 bases are TGTGCCAGCAGCCAAGTTTATGGCACGCCCTACGAGCAGTACTTC. Its protein is CASSQVYGTPYEQYF.

This clonotype has just a few counts. The chain couples TRBV6-1 to TRBJ2-3; 11 bases fit TRBD1. Unmatched junction bases numbered 2, after V lost 5 bases and J lost 4 bases. The CDR3 spans 14 residues. The germline gives CDR1 MNHNS, CDR2 SASEGT. The CDR3: CASSRGQGADTQYF. The CDR3 DNA follows: TGTGCCAGCAGTCGGGGACAGGGGGCAGATACGCAGTATTTT.

The table lists this clonotype with a few counts. The chain couples TRBV28 to TRBJ1-5; D is uncertain. Trimming left V 4 bases short and J 5 bases short, with 21 bases between. CDR1 MDHEN and CDR2 SYDVKM come from the germline V gene. This CDR3 contains 17 residues. The CDR3 nucleotides are TGTGCCAGCAGTTCCTACGACACCGACTTGGGCGATCAGCCCCAGCATTTT. Residues: CASSSYDTDLGDQPQHF.

This chain joins TRBV28 and TRBJ1-1; 11 nucleotides align to TRBD1. With V trimmed by 6 bases and J by 4 bases, 7 bases remained unmatched. CDR3 size: 15 residues. The germline V gene has CDR1 MDHEN and CDR2 SYDVKM. This CDR3 reads CASSTGQGAFTEAFF. The CDR3 nucleotides read TGTGCCAGCAGCACCGGACAGGGGGCTTTCACTGAAGCTTTCTTT.

CDR3 amino acids: CASSFRNRGTDTQYF. Here the CDR3 DNA reads TGTGCCAGCAGCTTCCGGAACAGGGGCACAGATACGCAGTATTTT. The rearrangement joins TRBV5-6 to TRBJ2-3; a weak D match, TRBD1 (6 bases). The CDR3 has 15 residues. Germline loops: CDR1 SGHDT, CDR2 YYEEEE. With 2 bases removed from V and 1 base from J, the gap between germline ends came to 11 bases.

This sequence joins TRBV7-8 and TRBJ2-7, with D maybe TRBD1 (6 bases). The CDR3 sequence is 15 residues long. CDR1 SGHVS and CDR2 FQNEAQ come from the germline V gene. V was clipped by 2 bases and J by 3 bases, with 14 bases between them. CDR3 sequence: CASSLPRQVYYEQYF. The CDR3, as DNA: TGTGCCAGCAGCTTACCGAGACAGGTTTACTACGAGCAGTACTTC. The full variable domain, in which reference TRBV7-8 and TRBJ2-7 provide the parts outside the CDR3, is GAGVSQSPRYKVAKRGQDVALRCDPISGHVSLFWYQQALGQGPEFLTYFQNEAQLDKSGLPSDRFFAERPEGSVSTLKIQRTQQEDSAVYLCASSLPRQVYYEQYFGPGTRLTVT.

The J gene is TRBJ1-5, the V gene TRBV6-2 or TRBV6-3; a weak D match, TRBD1 (6 bases). Germline V lookup: CDR1 MNHEY, CDR2 SVGEGT. Trimming removed 4 bases at V and 3 bases at J, with 10 bases between. This CDR3 is 14 amino acids long. In DNA, the CDR3 is TGTGCCAGCAGTTCCGGACAGCTCAATCAGCCCCAGCATTTT. Protein product: CASSSGQLNQPQHF.

In this sample, this clonotype turned up a few times. The chain uses TRBV7-2 and TRBJ1-2; 10 bases fit TRBD1. V lost 5 bases and J lost 5; bases outside the gene matches: 11. CDR3 length: 16 amino acids. CDR1 SGHTA and CDR2 FQGNSA come from the germline V gene. The CDR3 nucleotides are TGTGCCAGCAGCCAACGGACAGGGGGTGGTCTGTATGGCTACACCTTC. Protein: CASSQRTGGGLYGYTF.

This clonotype was counted a few times. CDR3 residues: CSGVSGGAYNEQFF. The CDR3, as DNA: TGCAGTGGGGTTAGCGGGGGGGCCTACAATGAGCAGTTCTTC. The chain is built from TRBV20-1 and TRBJ2-1, with 11 bases fitting TRBD2. The length of the CDR3 is 14 residues. The junction had 4 bases not matched to a gene; V was cut back by 7 bases and J by 2 bases. Germline V lookup: CDR1 DFQATT, CDR2 SNEGSKA (reference sequence).